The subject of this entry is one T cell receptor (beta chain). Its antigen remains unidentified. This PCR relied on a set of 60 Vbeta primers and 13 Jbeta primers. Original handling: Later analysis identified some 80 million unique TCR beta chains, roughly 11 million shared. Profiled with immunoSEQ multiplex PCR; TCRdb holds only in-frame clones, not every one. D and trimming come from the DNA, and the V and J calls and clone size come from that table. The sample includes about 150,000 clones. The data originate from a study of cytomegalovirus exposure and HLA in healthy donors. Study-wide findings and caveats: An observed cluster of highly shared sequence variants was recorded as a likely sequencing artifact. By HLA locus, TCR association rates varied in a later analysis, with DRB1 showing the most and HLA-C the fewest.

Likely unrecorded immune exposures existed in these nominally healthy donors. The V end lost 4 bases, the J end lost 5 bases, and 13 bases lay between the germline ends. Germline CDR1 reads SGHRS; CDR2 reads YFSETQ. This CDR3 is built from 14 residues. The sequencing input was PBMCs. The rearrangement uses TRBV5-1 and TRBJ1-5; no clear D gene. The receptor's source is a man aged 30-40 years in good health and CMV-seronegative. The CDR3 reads CASSPGGGYQPQHF. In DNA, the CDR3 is TGCGCCAGCAGCCCGGGTGGAGGTTATCAGCCCCAGCATTTT.